Listed below are T cell receptor beta chains from one sample, sequenced in a study of T-cell reconstitution after alpha-beta-depleted transplantation in children. TCRdb recomputed calls from the PCR reads with MiXCR, one row per CDR3 protein. The table includes around 72,000 distinct CDR3 sequences, just under 5% detected once. The source was PBMCs, mostly from graft donor cells, collected 180 days after TCRalphabeta/CD19-depleted stem cell transplant. Receptors were obtained from a boy less than two years old who had a stem cell transplant for acute myeloid leukemia, so the T cells may come from the graft donor. Each CDR3 is given with its conserved first and last residue. The D gene is left open where the match is weak. Only part of the rows carry a size: once, few, many, or a class if the clone is expanded.

j_gene,v_gene,abundance,d_gene,CDR3aa,CDR3nt
TRBJ1-1,TRBV12-3/TRBV12-4,many,-,CASAPGHPNTEAFF,TGTGCCAGTGCTCCGGGACATCCGAACACTGAAGCTTTCTTT
TRBJ2-7,TRBV27,many,-,CASSPSNRAAYEQYF,TGTGCCAGCAGTCCTTCTAACAGGGCTGCCTACGAGCAGTACTTC
TRBJ2-5,TRBV11-2,-,TRBD2,CASSLGRTSGAYYQETQYF,TGTGCCAGCAGCCTTGGCAGGACTAGCGGGGCCTACTACCAAGAGACCCAGTACTTC
TRBJ2-3,TRBV5-1,many,-,CASSLVGTFQADTQYF,TGCGCCAGCAGCTTGGTCGGGACCTTCCAGGCAGATACGCAGTATTTT
TRBJ1-5,TRBV2,many,-,CASKGDTNQPQHF,TGTGCCAGCAAGGGGGACACCAATCAGCCCCAGCATTTT
TRBJ1-2,TRBV11-2,many,TRBD1,CASSFRQGGSYGYTF,TGTGCCAGCAGCTTCCGACAGGGTGGATCCTATGGCTACACCTTC
TRBJ2-3,TRBV10-3,many,-,CAISPGPRGNTQYF,TGTGCCATCAGTCCGGGACCTAGGGGGAATACGCAGTATTTT
TRBJ1-2,TRBV4-3,many,-,CASSQAARRGYTF,TGCGCCAGCAGCCAAGCCGCCCGGAGGGGCTACACCTTC
TRBJ1-2,TRBV10-3,many,-,CAISNRASYGYTF,TGTGCCATCAGTAACAGGGCGAGCTATGGCTACACCTTC
TRBJ2-2,TRBV5-1,many,-,CASSLSAYTGELFF,TGCGCCAGCAGCCTATCGGCCTACACCGGGGAGCTGTTTTTT
TRBJ2-1,TRBV5-1,many,TRBD2,CASSLERLAGVSEQFF,TGCGCCAGCAGCTTGGAGAGACTAGCGGGGGTCAGTGAGCAGTTCTTC
TRBJ2-1,TRBV5-1,many,TRBD2,CASSFTSGGAKNEQFF,TGCGCCAGCAGCTTCACTAGCGGGGGGGCGAAGAATGAGCAGTTCTTC
TRBJ2-5,TRBV7-9,many,TRBD1,CASSSRTGWETQYF,TGTGCCAGCAGCTCCCGGACAGGGTGGGAGACCCAGTACTTC
TRBJ1-3,TRBV12-3/TRBV12-4,many,-,CASSLWPGKDTIYF,TGTGCCAGCAGTTTATGGCCTGGGAAGGACACCATATATTTT
TRBJ2-3,TRBV2,many,-,CASTLEEGAPSTDTQYF,TGTGCCAGCACCCTAGAGGAGGGGGCACCTAGCACAGATACGCAGTATTTT
TRBJ1-6,TRBV5-1,many,-,CASSLGQEISPLHF,TGCGCCAGCAGCTTGGGGCAGGAGATTTCACCCCTCCACTTT
TRBJ1-6,TRBV11-3,-,-,CASSFSGAYNSPLHF,TGTGCCAGCAGCTTTTCGGGCGCCTATAATTCACCCCTCCACTTT
TRBJ2-7,TRBV6-1,many,-,CASTRTRSSYEQYF,TGTGCCAGCACTCGGACTCGAAGCTCCTACGAGCAGTACTTC
TRBJ2-1,TRBV5-4,many,-,CASSPGTYNEQFF,TGTGCCAGCAGTCCCGGGACCTACAATGAGCAGTTCTTC
TRBJ2-7,TRBV6-2/TRBV6-3,many,TRBD1,CASSREGARSSYEQYF,TGTGCCAGCAGTCGCGAGGGGGCAAGGAGCTCCTACGAGCAGTACTTC
TRBJ2-7,TRBV12-3/TRBV12-4,many,-,CASSSDNEQYF,TGTGCCAGCAGTTCAGATAACGAGCAGTACTTC
TRBJ2-7,TRBV4-3,many,TRBD2,CASSQEGLAGGTYEQYF,TGCGCCAGCAGCCAAGAGGGACTAGCGGGGGGCACCTACGAGCAGTACTTC
TRBJ2-7,TRBV5-6,-,TRBD1,CARGPGWGQGSYEQYF,TGTGCCAGGGGCCCGGGATGGGGACAGGGATCCTACGAGCAGTACTTC
TRBJ2-1,TRBV12-3/TRBV12-4,many,-,CASSSASYNEQFF,TGTGCCAGCAGTTCGGCCAGTTACAATGAGCAGTTCTTC
TRBJ1-2,TRBV27,many,TRBD1,CASSSWTGVNHYGYTF,TGTGCCAGCAGTTCCTGGACAGGGGTTAACCACTATGGCTACACCTTC
TRBJ1-4,TRBV5-1,many,TRBD1,CASSFRPTGWGRELFF,TGCGCCAGCAGCTTCAGGCCGACAGGGTGGGGGAGAGAACTGTTTTTT
TRBJ2-3,TRBV7-6,many,-,CASSGDLVIGTDTQYF,TGTGCCAGCAGCGGGGACCTCGTCATTGGGACAGATACGCAGTATTTT
TRBJ2-6,TRBV6-5,many,-,CASSPPALARSGANVLTF,TGTGCCAGCAGTCCGCCCGCCCTTGCAAGGTCTGGGGCCAACGTCCTGACTTTC
TRBJ1-1,TRBV6-5,many,-,CASSYSRGEVVEAFF,TGTGCCAGCAGTTACTCGAGGGGTGAGGTGGTTGAAGCTTTCTTT
TRBJ1-2,TRBV6-5,many,-,CASSYEGLNYGYTF,TGTGCCAGCAGTTATGAGGGGCTTAACTATGGCTACACCTTC
TRBJ1-1,TRBV28,many,-,CASGVLWNTEAFF,TGTGCCAGCGGGGTACTTTGGAACACTGAAGCTTTCTTT
TRBJ2-2,TRBV5-1,many,-,CASTGQGGTGELFF,TGCGCCAGCACCGGACAGGGAGGGACCGGGGAGCTGTTTTTT
TRBJ2-2,TRBV7-3,many,TRBD2,CASSLQRGNTGELFF,TGTGCCAGCAGCCTTCAGCGGGGGAACACCGGGGAGCTGTTTTTT
TRBJ2-5,TRBV5-1,many,-,CASSLGQGFQETQYF,TGCGCCAGCAGCCTCGGGCAGGGGTTTCAAGAGACCCAGTACTTC
TRBJ2-3,TRBV12-3/TRBV12-4,many,-,CASSLHSLLGTQYF,TGTGCCAGCAGCCTACATTCACTCCTTGGTACGCAGTATTTT
TRBJ1-5,TRBV30,many,-,CAWSAGNGNQPQHF,TGTGCCTGGAGTGCGGGGAATGGCAATCAGCCCCAGCATTTT
TRBJ2-5,TRBV12-5,many,-,CASGLVLSETQYF,TGTGCTAGTGGTTTGGTACTATCGGAGACCCAGTACTTC
TRBJ2-7,TRBV19,-,-,CASSARGLVTDEQYF,TGTGCCAGTAGTGCACGGGGATTAGTGACGGACGAGCAGTACTTC
TRBJ2-5,TRBV29-1,many,-,CSGGGETQYF,TGCAGCGGAGGGGGAGAGACCCAGTACTTC
TRBJ2-3,TRBV24-1,many,TRBD2,CATSDPGRRGDTQYF,TGTGCCACCAGTGATCCCGGGAGGCGGGGAGATACGCAGTATTTT
TRBJ1-5,TRBV12-3/TRBV12-4,many,-,CASSRNQPQHF,TGTGCCAGCAGTCGCAATCAGCCCCAGCATTTT
TRBJ2-2,TRBV12-3/TRBV12-4,many,-,CASRLGNTGELFF,TGTGCCAGCAGACTTGGGAACACCGGGGAGCTGTTTTTT
TRBJ2-1,TRBV11-2,many,TRBD2,CASSFSGGAQNEQFF,TGTGCCAGCAGCTTCAGCGGGGGGGCCCAAAATGAGCAGTTCTTC
TRBJ1-1,TRBV7-3,many,-,CASSEGQNTEAFF,TGTGCCAGCAGCGAAGGACAGAACACTGAAGCTTTCTTT
TRBJ2-2,TRBV7-2,many,-,CASSEVHFTGELFF,TGTGCCAGCAGTGAGGTCCATTTCACCGGGGAGCTGTTTTTT
TRBJ2-7,TRBV7-9,many,-,CASSLHTTYEQYF,TGTGCCAGCAGCTTACATACTACCTACGAGCAGTACTTC
TRBJ2-3,TRBV29-1,many,-,CSVEEQEFTDTQYF,TGCAGCGTGGAGGAGCAGGAGTTCACAGATACGCAGTATTTT
TRBJ2-1,TRBV12-3/TRBV12-4,many,TRBD1,CASIKADRSSYNEQFF,TGTGCCAGCATTAAGGCGGACAGGAGCTCCTACAATGAGCAGTTCTTC
TRBJ2-3,TRBV9,many,-,CASSPRGAKSTDTQYF,TGTGCCAGCAGCCCTAGAGGGGCCAAAAGCACAGATACGCAGTATTTT
TRBJ1-1,TRBV12-3/TRBV12-4,many,-,CASTPGSTEAFF,TGTGCCAGCACCCCAGGGAGCACTGAAGCTTTCTTT
TRBJ1-1,TRBV5-1,many,-,CASSLGVQSIEAFF,TGCGCCAGCAGCTTGGGGGTACAGTCGATTGAAGCTTTCTTT
TRBJ2-1,TRBV6-5,many,TRBD1,CASSYGTGRSDEQFF,TGTGCCAGCAGTTATGGGACAGGGAGGTCGGATGAGCAGTTCTTC
TRBJ1-2,TRBV12-3/TRBV12-4,many,-,CASSAKYGYTF,TGTGCCAGCAGCGCTAAGTATGGCTACACCTTC
TRBJ1-5,TRBV10-3,many,-,CAIWDPDSNQPQHF,TGTGCCATCTGGGACCCCGATAGCAATCAGCCCCAGCATTTT
TRBJ2-3,TRBV5-1,many,-,CASSLVLLSTDTQYF,TGCGCCAGCAGCTTGGTGCTCCTTTCCACAGATACGCAGTATTTT
TRBJ2-5,TRBV23-1,many,TRBD2,CASSQVSAGGGETQYF,TGCGCCAGCAGTCAGGTGTCAGCTGGCGGGGGAGAGACCCAGTACTTC